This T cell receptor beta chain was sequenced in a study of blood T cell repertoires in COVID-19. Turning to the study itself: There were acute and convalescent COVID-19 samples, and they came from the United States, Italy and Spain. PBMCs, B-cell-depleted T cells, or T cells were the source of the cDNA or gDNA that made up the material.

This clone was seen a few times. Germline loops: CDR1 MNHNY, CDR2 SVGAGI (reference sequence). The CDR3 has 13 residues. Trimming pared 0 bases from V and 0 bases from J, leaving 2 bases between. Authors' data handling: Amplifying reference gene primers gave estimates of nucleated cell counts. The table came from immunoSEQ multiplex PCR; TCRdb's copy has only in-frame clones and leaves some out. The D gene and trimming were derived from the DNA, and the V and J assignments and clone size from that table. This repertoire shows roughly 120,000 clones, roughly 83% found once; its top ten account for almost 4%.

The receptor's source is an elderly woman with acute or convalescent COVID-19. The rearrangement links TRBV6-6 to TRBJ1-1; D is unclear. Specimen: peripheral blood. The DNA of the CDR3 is TGTGCCAGCAGTTACTCCATGAACACTGAAGCTTTCTTT. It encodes CASSYSMNTEAFF.